Sequencing of this T cell receptor (beta chain) was carried out in a study of Tregs in tolerant kidney transplant recipients. Whole-study findings and limits: Activated donor B cell expansion appeared to reveal the most relevant donor-specific TCRbeta repertoire.

There are 18 residues in the CDR3. Turning to this clone: The antigen is not known.

Recipients received nonmyeloablative bone marrow transplants from related graft donors, with transient mixed chimerism. Thawed PBMCs were FACS-sorted into unstimulated CD4+CD25+CD127- regulatory T cells, CD4+CD25- non-regulatory cells, CD4 and CD8 cells. TCRdb's copy holds only in-frame clones and misses some; the assay was immunoSEQ multiplex PCR. This repertoire shows about 55,000 clones, approximately 90% found once; its top ten account for approximately 16%. This chain connects TRBV21-1 to TRBJ2-3; the DNA was not compared with TRBD2, the D call given in the table. TRBV21-1 constitutes a pseudogene. This TCR came from a human patient who received a combined kidney and bone marrow transplant. Some T cells may originate from the graft donor. The sequencing used CD8+ T cells from blood (PBMCs), collected 24 months after the transplant. CDR3 amino acids: CASSKGTSGGAGMDTQYF. CDR3 DNA: TGTGCCAGCAGCAAAGGTACTAGCGGGGGGGCGGGAATGGATACGCAGTATTTT.